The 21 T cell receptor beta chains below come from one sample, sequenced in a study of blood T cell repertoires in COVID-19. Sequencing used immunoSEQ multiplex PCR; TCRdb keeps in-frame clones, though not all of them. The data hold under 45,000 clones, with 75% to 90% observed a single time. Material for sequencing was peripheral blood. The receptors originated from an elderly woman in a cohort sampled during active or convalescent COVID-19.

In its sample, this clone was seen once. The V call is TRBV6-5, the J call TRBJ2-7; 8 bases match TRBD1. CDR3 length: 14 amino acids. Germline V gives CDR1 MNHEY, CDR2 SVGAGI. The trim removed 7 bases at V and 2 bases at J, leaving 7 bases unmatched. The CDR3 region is CASTRTGPPYEQYF. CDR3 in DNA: TGTGCCAGCACCAGGACAGGGCCACCCTACGAGCAGTACTTC.

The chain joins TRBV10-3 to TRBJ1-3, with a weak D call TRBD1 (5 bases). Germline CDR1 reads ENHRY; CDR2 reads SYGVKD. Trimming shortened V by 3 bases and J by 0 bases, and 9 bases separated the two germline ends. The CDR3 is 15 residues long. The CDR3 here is CAISDRVSSGNTIYF. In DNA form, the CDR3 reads TGTGCCATCAGTGACAGGGTCAGCTCTGGAAACACCATATATTTT.

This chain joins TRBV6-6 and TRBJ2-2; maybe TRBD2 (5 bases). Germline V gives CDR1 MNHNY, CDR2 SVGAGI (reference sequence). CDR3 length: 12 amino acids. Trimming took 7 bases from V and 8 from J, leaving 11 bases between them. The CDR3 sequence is CASNPEGGELFF. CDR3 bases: TGTGCCAGCAATCCCGAGGGAGGGGAGCTGTTTTTT.

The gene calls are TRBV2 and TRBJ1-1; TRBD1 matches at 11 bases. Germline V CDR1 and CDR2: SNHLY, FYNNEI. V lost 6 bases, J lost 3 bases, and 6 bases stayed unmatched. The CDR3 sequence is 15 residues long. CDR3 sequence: CASSHLGQGDTEAFF. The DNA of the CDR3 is TGTGCCAGCAGCCACCTGGGACAGGGGGACACTGAAGCTTTCTTT.

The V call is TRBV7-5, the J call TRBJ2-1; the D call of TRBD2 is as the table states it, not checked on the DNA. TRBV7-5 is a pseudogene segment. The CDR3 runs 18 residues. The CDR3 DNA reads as TGTGCCAGAAGCTTAGGGACCCCAGGACTAGCGGGATACAATGAGCAGTTCTTC. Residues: CARSLGTPGLAGYNEQFF.

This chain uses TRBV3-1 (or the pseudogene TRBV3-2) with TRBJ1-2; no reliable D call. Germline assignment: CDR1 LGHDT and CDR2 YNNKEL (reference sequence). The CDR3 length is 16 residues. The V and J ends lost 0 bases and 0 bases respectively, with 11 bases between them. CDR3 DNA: TGTGCCAGCAGCCAAGATCTTACAGCTGCTAACTATGGCTACACCTTC. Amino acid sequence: CASSQDLTAANYGYTF.

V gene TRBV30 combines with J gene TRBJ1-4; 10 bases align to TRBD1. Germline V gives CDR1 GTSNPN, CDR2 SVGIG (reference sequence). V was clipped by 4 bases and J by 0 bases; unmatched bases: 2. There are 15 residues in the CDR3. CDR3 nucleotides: TGTGCCTGGACCGGACAGGGGGCAACTAATGAAAAACTGTTTTTT. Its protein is CAWTGQGATNEKLFF.

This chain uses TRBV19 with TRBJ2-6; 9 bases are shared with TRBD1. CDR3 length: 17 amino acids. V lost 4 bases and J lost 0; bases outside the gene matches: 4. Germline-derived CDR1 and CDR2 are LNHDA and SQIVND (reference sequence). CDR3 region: CASSTDRGSSGANVLTF. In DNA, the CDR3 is TGTGCCAGTAGTACGGACAGGGGAAGCTCTGGGGCCAACGTCCTGACTTTC.

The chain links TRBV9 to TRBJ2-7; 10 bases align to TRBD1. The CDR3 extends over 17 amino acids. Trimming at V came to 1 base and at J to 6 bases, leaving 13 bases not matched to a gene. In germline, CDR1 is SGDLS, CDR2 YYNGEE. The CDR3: CASSVTPRDRGGSEQYF. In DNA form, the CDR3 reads TGTGCCAGCAGCGTAACCCCCCGGGACAGGGGCGGGAGCGAGCAGTACTTC.

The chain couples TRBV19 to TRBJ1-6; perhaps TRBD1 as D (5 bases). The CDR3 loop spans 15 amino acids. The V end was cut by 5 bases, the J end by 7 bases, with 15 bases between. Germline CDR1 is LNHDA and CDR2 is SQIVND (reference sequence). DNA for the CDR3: TGTGCCAGTAGTCCGACGGGAGGGGTGAATTCACCCCTCCACTTT. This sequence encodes CASSPTGGVNSPLHF.

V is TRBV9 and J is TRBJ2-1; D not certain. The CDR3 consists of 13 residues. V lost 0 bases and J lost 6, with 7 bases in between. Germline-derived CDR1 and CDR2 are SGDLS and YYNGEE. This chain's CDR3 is CASSVGPSNEQFF. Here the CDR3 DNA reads TGTGCCAGCAGCGTAGGTCCTAGCAATGAGCAGTTCTTC.

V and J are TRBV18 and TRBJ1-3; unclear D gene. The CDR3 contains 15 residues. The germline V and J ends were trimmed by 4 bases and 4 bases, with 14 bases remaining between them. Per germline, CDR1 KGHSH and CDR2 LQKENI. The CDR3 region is CASSLDQVQGNTIYF. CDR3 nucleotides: TGTGCCAGCTCACTCGATCAGGTGCAAGGAAACACCATATATTTT.

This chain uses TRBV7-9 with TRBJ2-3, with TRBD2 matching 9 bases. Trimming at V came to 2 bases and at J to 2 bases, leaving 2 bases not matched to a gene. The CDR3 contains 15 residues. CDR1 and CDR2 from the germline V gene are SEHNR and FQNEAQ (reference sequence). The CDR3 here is CASSLQRGDTDTQYF. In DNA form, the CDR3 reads TGTGCCAGCAGCTTACAGCGGGGGGACACAGATACGCAGTATTTT. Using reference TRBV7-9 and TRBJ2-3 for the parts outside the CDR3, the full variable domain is DTGVSQNPRHKITKRGQNVTFRCDPISEHNRLYWYRQTLGQGPEFLTYFQNEAQLEKSRLLSDRFSAERPKGSFSTLEIQRTEQGDSAMYLCASSLQRGDTDTQYFGPGTRLTVL.

The CDR3 nucleotides are TGTGCCAGCAGTGCCGGGTCGGGTCTCCTTGGACAGGGGAGGGTGAACACTGAAGCTTTCTTT. Residues: CASSAGSGLLGQGRVNTEAFF. The chain has TRBV27 and TRBJ1-1; 9 bases are a match to TRBD1. J lost 0 bases, V lost 5 bases, and 22 bases had no gene match. The length of the CDR3 is 21 residues. CDR1 and CDR2 (germline): MNHEY, SMNVEV (reference sequence).

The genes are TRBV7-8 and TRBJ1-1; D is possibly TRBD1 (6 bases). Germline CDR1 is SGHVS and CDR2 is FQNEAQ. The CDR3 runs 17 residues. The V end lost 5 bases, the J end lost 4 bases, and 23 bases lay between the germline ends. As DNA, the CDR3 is TGTGCCAGCAGCCCAGATAGGGCAGGGGCGCGTGGCACTGAAGCTTTCTTT. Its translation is CASSPDRAGARGTEAFF.

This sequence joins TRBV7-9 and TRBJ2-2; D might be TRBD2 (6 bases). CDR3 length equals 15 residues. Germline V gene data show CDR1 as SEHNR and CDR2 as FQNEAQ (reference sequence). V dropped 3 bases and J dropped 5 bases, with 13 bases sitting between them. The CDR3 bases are TGTGCCAGCAGCTTGTCGGGAGTACAGACCGGGGAGCTGTTTTTT. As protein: CASSLSGVQTGELFF.

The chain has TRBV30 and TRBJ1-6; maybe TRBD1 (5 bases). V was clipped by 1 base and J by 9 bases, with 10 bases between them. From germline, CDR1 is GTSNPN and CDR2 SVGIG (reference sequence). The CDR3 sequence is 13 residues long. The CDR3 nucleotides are TGTGCCTGGAGTGCGGACATCGGTTCACCCCTCCACTTT. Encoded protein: CAWSADIGSPLHF.

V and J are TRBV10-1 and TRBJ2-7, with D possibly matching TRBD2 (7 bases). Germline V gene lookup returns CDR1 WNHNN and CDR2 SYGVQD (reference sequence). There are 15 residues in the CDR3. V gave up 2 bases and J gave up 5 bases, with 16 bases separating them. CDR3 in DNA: TGCGCCAGCAGTGAGGGGGGGGCGGGAGCTCACGAGCAGTACTTC. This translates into CASSEGGAGAHEQYF.

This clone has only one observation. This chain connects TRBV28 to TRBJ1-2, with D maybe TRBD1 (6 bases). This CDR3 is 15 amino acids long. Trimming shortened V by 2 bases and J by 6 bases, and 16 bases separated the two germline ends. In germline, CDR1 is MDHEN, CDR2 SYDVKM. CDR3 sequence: CASSLGVLRGNGYTF. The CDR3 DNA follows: TGTGCCAGCAGTTTAGGGGTGCTCAGGGGAAATGGCTACACCTTC.

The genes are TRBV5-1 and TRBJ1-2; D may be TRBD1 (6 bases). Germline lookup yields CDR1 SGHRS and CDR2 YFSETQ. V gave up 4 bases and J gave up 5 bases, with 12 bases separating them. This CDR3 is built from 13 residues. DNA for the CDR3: TGCGCCAGCAGCCCTTCCGGACAGTATGGCTACACCTTC. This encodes CASSPSGQYGYTF.

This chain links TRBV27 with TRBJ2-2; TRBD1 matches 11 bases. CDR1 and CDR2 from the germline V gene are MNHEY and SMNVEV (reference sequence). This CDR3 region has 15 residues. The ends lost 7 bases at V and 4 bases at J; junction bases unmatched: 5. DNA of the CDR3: TGTGCCAGCACTTACGGGACAGGGGGCACCGGGGAGCTGTTTTTT. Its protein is CASTYGTGGTGELFF.